This is a list of T cell receptor beta chains from one sample in a study of long-term antiretroviral therapy in people with HIV. Only in-frame clones appear in the TCRdb table, and some are missing; sequencing was by immunoSEQ multiplex PCR. Among about 28,000 clones listed, roughly 90% were seen once. Sequenced material: unsorted PBMCs, taken 0.5 years after starting antiretroviral therapy. Receptor source: a woman aged 18 to 35 with HIV. Both conserved end residues are part of each CDR3. The D gene is left open where the match is weak. Part of the rows lack a size; the others show once, few, many or a class for expanded clones.

cdr3_length: 20
j_call: TRBJ2-5
d_call: TRBD2
clone_size: NA
v_call: TRBV18
cdr3_nt: TGTGCCAGCTCACCACCGGTAGGGCTAGCGGGGATAGGGAACCAAGAGACCCAGTACTTC
cdr3_aa: CASSPPVGLAGIGNQETQYF

cdr3_length: 15
j_call: TRBJ2-7
d_call: TRBD1
clone_size: NA
v_call: TRBV19
cdr3_nt: TGTGCCAGTAGTCTCAACCCAGGGGGCAACTACGAGCAGTACTTC
cdr3_aa: CASSLNPGGNYEQYF

cdr3_length: 14
j_call: TRBJ2-7
d_call: NA
clone_size: once
v_call: TRBV9
cdr3_nt: TGTGCCAGCAGCGTAGGTTTGGGGTTCCACGAGCAGTACTTC
cdr3_aa: CASSVGLGFHEQYF

cdr3_length: 16
j_call: TRBJ1-5
d_call: TRBD1
clone_size: NA
v_call: TRBV18
cdr3_nt: TGTGCCAGCTCAGGAGGGGACAGGGGGTTTCGACAGCCCCAGCATTTT
cdr3_aa: CASSGGDRGFRQPQHF

cdr3_length: 12
j_call: TRBJ2-3
d_call: NA
clone_size: NA
v_call: TRBV19
cdr3_nt: TGTGCCAGCAGCGGGACACCCGATACGCAGTATTTT
cdr3_aa: CASSGTPDTQYF

cdr3_length: 16
j_call: TRBJ2-3
d_call: NA
clone_size: NA
v_call: TRBV10-1
cdr3_nt: TGCGCCAGCAGTGACAAGCGGAGTCCTAGCACAGATACGCAGTATTTT
cdr3_aa: CASSDKRSPSTDTQYF

cdr3_length: 14
j_call: TRBJ2-7
d_call: TRBD1
clone_size: few
v_call: TRBV11-2
cdr3_nt: TGTGCCAGCAGCCCCCGCTCCGACAGGGCCCACCAGTACTTC
cdr3_aa: CASSPRSDRAHQYF

cdr3_length: 14
j_call: TRBJ1-4
d_call: TRBD1
clone_size: NA
v_call: TRBV7-8
cdr3_nt: TGTGCCAGCAGCTTCCTACAGGGGGCGGAAAAACTGTTTTTT
cdr3_aa: CASSFLQGAEKLFF

cdr3_length: 13
j_call: TRBJ2-7
d_call: NA
clone_size: NA
v_call: TRBV11-1
cdr3_nt: TGTGCCAGCAGCTTGGACAGGGCGGGAGGAAGGTACTTC
cdr3_aa: CASSLDRAGGRYF

cdr3_length: 15
j_call: TRBJ2-7
d_call: NA
clone_size: NA
v_call: TRBV1
cdr3_nt: TGCACCAGCAGGGCCCCAAAGGGACAGAACTACGAGCAGTACTTC
cdr3_aa: CTSRAPKGQNYEQYF

cdr3_length: 16
j_call: TRBJ2-7
d_call: NA
clone_size: NA
v_call: TRBV4-3
cdr3_nt: TGCGCCAGCAGCCAAGATCAAGACGGGCTTGCCTACGAGCAGTACTTC
cdr3_aa: CASSQDQDGLAYEQYF

cdr3_length: 14
j_call: TRBJ1-1
d_call: NA
clone_size: NA
v_call: TRBV5-6
cdr3_nt: TGTGCCACCATGGGGAAAACACGGCACGCTGAAGCTTTCTTT
cdr3_aa: CATMGKTRHAEAFF

cdr3_length: 19
j_call: TRBJ2-2
d_call: TRBD2
clone_size: NA
v_call: TRBV9
cdr3_nt: TGTGCCAGCAGCGTAGGACGGACTAGCGGGAGGGCGGTCACCGGGGAGCTGTTTTTT
cdr3_aa: CASSVGRTSGRAVTGELFF

cdr3_length: 17
j_call: TRBJ2-7
d_call: NA
clone_size: NA
v_call: TRBV21-1
cdr3_nt: TGTGCCAGCAGCAAAGGGGGCAAGCGGCTCATTGCCTACGAGCAGTACTTC
cdr3_aa: CASSKGGKRLIAYEQYF

cdr3_length: 16
j_call: TRBJ2-7
d_call: TRBD2
clone_size: NA
v_call: TRBV11-2
cdr3_nt: TGTGCCAGCAGCTTCGGGACTAGCGGGAGGGGCTACGAGCAGTACTTC
cdr3_aa: CASSFGTSGRGYEQYF

cdr3_length: 16
j_call: TRBJ2-2
d_call: TRBD2
clone_size: NA
v_call: TRBV15
cdr3_nt: TGTGCCACCAGCAGAGTAAGGGGTCGGGGGGCCGGGGAGCTGTTTTTT
cdr3_aa: CATSRVRGRGAGELFF

cdr3_length: 15
j_call: TRBJ2-7
d_call: TRBD2
clone_size: NA
v_call: TRBV6-5
cdr3_nt: TGTGCCAGCAGTTTCCTAGCGGGAAAGGTCGGCGAGCAGTACTTC
cdr3_aa: CASSFLAGKVGEQYF

cdr3_length: 11
j_call: TRBJ2-7
d_call: NA
clone_size: NA
v_call: TRBV28
cdr3_nt: TGTGCCAGCACAAGAAGCTACGAGCAGTACTTC
cdr3_aa: CASTRSYEQYF

cdr3_length: 14
j_call: TRBJ2-7
d_call: NA
clone_size: few
v_call: TRBV19
cdr3_nt: TGTGCCAGTAGTATAGATTGGGGGAGCAACGAGCAGTACTTC
cdr3_aa: CASSIDWGSNEQYF

cdr3_length: 14
j_call: TRBJ2-3
d_call: NA
clone_size: NA
v_call: TRBV5-1
cdr3_nt: TGCGCCAGCAGTAGCGGAGGTGGGGCAGATACGCAGTATTTT
cdr3_aa: CASSSGGGADTQYF

cdr3_length: 16
j_call: TRBJ1-2
d_call: NA
clone_size: few
v_call: TRBV10-3
cdr3_nt: TGTGCCATTCCCGCCCCAAGTCGGGCTGCAGAGCATGGCTACACCTTC
cdr3_aa: CAIPAPSRAAEHGYTF

cdr3_length: 12
j_call: TRBJ1-1
d_call: NA
clone_size: once
v_call: TRBV12-5
cdr3_nt: TGTGCTAGTGGTTTGTCGGCTGCCCAGGCTTTCTTT
cdr3_aa: CASGLSAAQAFF

cdr3_length: 15
j_call: TRBJ1-1
d_call: TRBD1
clone_size: NA
v_call: TRBV19
cdr3_nt: TGTGCCAGTAGTAACCGGGACAGGGGAGCCACTGAAGCTTTCTTT
cdr3_aa: CASSNRDRGATEAFF

cdr3_length: 13
j_call: TRBJ1-2
d_call: NA
clone_size: NA
v_call: TRBV19
cdr3_nt: TGTGCCAGTAGTATACTCTCAAACTATGGCTACACCTTC
cdr3_aa: CASSILSNYGYTF

cdr3_length: 15
j_call: TRBJ2-2
d_call: TRBD1
clone_size: NA
v_call: TRBV19
cdr3_nt: TGTGCCAGTAGTATAAAGGCAGGGGGAACCGGGGAGCTGTTTTTT
cdr3_aa: CASSIKAGGTGELFF

cdr3_length: 12
j_call: TRBJ1-2
d_call: NA
clone_size: NA
v_call: TRBV9
cdr3_nt: TGTGCCAGCCGGAGGGGGGACTATGGCTACACCTTC
cdr3_aa: CASRRGDYGYTF

cdr3_length: 11
j_call: TRBJ2-3
d_call: TRBD2
clone_size: once
v_call: TRBV5-1
cdr3_nt: TGCGCCAGCGGCGGGACTAATACGCAGTATTTT
cdr3_aa: CASGGTNTQYF

cdr3_length: 16
j_call: TRBJ2-5
d_call: NA
clone_size: NA
v_call: TRBV27
cdr3_nt: TGTGCCAGCAGTTCCCAACCCGGGACCCCTCGAGAGACCCAGTACTTC
cdr3_aa: CASSSQPGTPRETQYF

cdr3_length: 15
j_call: TRBJ2-1
d_call: TRBD2
clone_size: NA
v_call: TRBV7-9
cdr3_nt: TGTGCCAGCAGCTTAGTCGGGGTGCTAGCGGGAGATCGGTTCTTC
cdr3_aa: CASSLVGVLAGDRFF

cdr3_length: 16
j_call: TRBJ2-1
d_call: TRBD2
clone_size: NA
v_call: TRBV6-6
cdr3_nt: TGTGCCAGCAGTTTGGGACTAGCGGGAGGGGAGGATGAGCAGTTCTTC
cdr3_aa: CASSLGLAGGEDEQFF

cdr3_length: 15
j_call: TRBJ2-5
d_call: TRBD1
clone_size: NA
v_call: TRBV25-1
cdr3_nt: TGTGCCAGCAGTGAAAATAGGGGGCTCCAAGAGACCCAGTACTTC
cdr3_aa: CASSENRGLQETQYF

cdr3_length: 13
j_call: TRBJ1-5
d_call: NA
clone_size: NA
v_call: TRBV4-1
cdr3_nt: TGCGCCAGCAGCCACGGGGCTAATCAGCCCCAGCATTTT
cdr3_aa: CASSHGANQPQHF

cdr3_length: 15
j_call: TRBJ2-1
d_call: NA
clone_size: NA
v_call: TRBV7-6
cdr3_nt: TGTGCCAGCAGCGTATCACACTTGCCCAGGTATGAGCAGTTCTTC
cdr3_aa: CASSVSHLPRYEQFF

cdr3_length: 13
j_call: TRBJ2-3
d_call: NA
clone_size: NA
v_call: TRBV10-1
cdr3_nt: TGCGCCAGCAGCGCTGTTAGCACAGATACGCAGTATTTT
cdr3_aa: CASSAVSTDTQYF

cdr3_length: 17
j_call: TRBJ2-1
d_call: TRBD1
clone_size: NA
v_call: TRBV9
cdr3_nt: TGTGCCAGCAGCCCGAACATCGGACAGGTAATAAACAATGAGCAGTTCTTC
cdr3_aa: CASSPNIGQVINNEQFF

cdr3_length: 17
j_call: TRBJ1-2
d_call: NA
clone_size: NA
v_call: TRBV11-2
cdr3_nt: TGTGCCAGCAGCTCCCTCGGGCGATCAGAGGGCATCTATGGCTACACCTTC
cdr3_aa: CASSSLGRSEGIYGYTF

cdr3_length: 16
j_call: TRBJ2-1
d_call: TRBD2
clone_size: NA
v_call: TRBV7-3
cdr3_nt: TGTGCCAGCAGCTTAGGGCGGGAGGGCCCCTACAATGAGCAGTTCTTC
cdr3_aa: CASSLGREGPYNEQFF